These 32 T cell receptor beta chains were all obtained from the same sample, sequenced in a study of blood T cell repertoires in COVID-19 (dated by TCRdb to between 2020 and 2021). Library construction relied on the immunoSEQ multiplex PCR assay. The clones in this table, taken by TCRdb from immuneACCESS, are in-frame only. Not every clone is retained; where verified, under half of the shortfall comes from an unresolved V gene, and the cause of the rest is unknown. The sample yields 200,000 to 300,000 clones; roughly 84% were counted once. Of the sample, under 5.5% is held by the ten largest clones. The sequencing input was peripheral blood. The receptor source for this set is a man aged 60 to 75 with acute or convalescent COVID-19.

About this clone itself: One end of the junction is discordant with germline, which a read error may explain. The genes are TRBV7-7 and TRBJ1-1; D is ambiguous. This CDR3 contains 15 residues. Germline V gene sequence: CDR1 SSHAT, CDR2 FNYEAQ (reference sequence). The CDR3 loop reads CASSFPPHRVTEAFF. DNA for the CDR3: TGTGCTAGCAGCTTTCCGCCCCATCGGGTTACTGAAGCTTTCTTT.

The chain recombines TRBV12-3 or TRBV12-4 with TRBJ1-5; D remains unclear. The CDR3 loop spans 13 amino acids. Trimming took off 4 bases at V and 15 bases at J, with 19 bases between the two ends. This chain's CDR3 is CASSSSRRSDAHF. In DNA, the CDR3 is TGTGCCAGCAGTTCCTCGCGGAGGTCCGACGCGCATTTT.

This sequence joins TRBV6-5 and TRBJ1-1, with D maybe TRBD1 (5 bases). Per germline, CDR1 MNHEY and CDR2 SVGAGI. With 0 bases removed from V and 1 base from J, the gap between germline ends came to 6 bases. This CDR3 has 14 amino acids. CDR3 amino acids: CASSYSGGNTEAFF. CDR3 coding DNA: TGTGCCAGCAGTTACTCGGGGGGGAACACTGAAGCTTTCTTT.

CDR3 bases: TGTGCCAGCTCTCAGCGGACTAGCGGGGGAACAGATACGCAGTATTTT. Its translation: CASSQRTSGGTDTQYF. The chain has TRBV18 and TRBJ2-3; 13 bases match TRBD2. Per the germline V gene, CDR1 is KGHSH and CDR2 is LQKENI. The V gene end was trimmed by 6 bases and the J gene end by 3 bases; junction bases not matched to a gene: 6. This CDR3 region has 16 residues.

This clone was detected a few times. The chain employs TRBV6-2 or TRBV6-3 and TRBJ1-4; D possibly corresponds to TRBD1 (6 bases). The CDR3 loop spans 16 amino acids. V dropped 2 bases and J dropped 3 bases, with 13 bases sitting between them. From germline, CDR1 is MNHEY and CDR2 SVGEGT. CDR3 sequence: CASSYGGQPSNEKLFF. CDR3 coding DNA: TGTGCCAGCAGTTACGGCGGACAGCCTTCTAATGAAAAACTGTTTTTT.

The chain couples TRBV15 to TRBJ2-7, with TRBD2 identical over 9 bases. V was clipped by 0 bases and J by 4 bases; unmatched bases: 7. This CDR3 is built from 16 residues. Germline CDR1 is LNHNV and CDR2 is YYDKDF (reference sequence). CDR3 region: CATSRERIAGAYEQYF. CDR3 in DNA: TGTGCCACCAGCAGAGAGAGGATAGCGGGAGCGTACGAGCAGTACTTC.

V and J are TRBV6-5 and TRBJ1-1; D is perhaps TRBD1 (5 bases). CDR1 is MNHEY, CDR2 SVGAGI, per germline. The CDR3 is 14 residues long. V lost 2 bases and J 6 bases, leaving 13 bases between the germline ends. CDR3 sequence (DNA): TGTGCCAGCAGTTACGACCCCGGGGGGTCTGAAGCTTTCTTT. Translation: CASSYDPGGSEAFF.

The V call is TRBV5-4, the J call TRBJ1-6; 12 nucleotides match TRBD1. Germline values: CDR1 SGHNT, CDR2 YYREEE (reference sequence). The trim removed 4 bases at V and 9 bases at J, leaving 5 bases unmatched. The CDR3 loop spans 15 amino acids. For the CDR3, the DNA is TGTGCCAGCAGCCCGGGACAGGGGGCGGGTTCACCCCTCCACTTT. This sequence encodes CASSPGQGAGSPLHF.

This rearrangement joins TRBV6-6 to TRBJ1-6; 7 bases align to TRBD1. J lost 10 bases, V lost 3 bases, and 12 bases had no gene match. Germline V CDR1 and CDR2: MNHNY, SVGAGI (reference sequence). CDR3 length equals 16 residues. CDR3 sequence: CASSYPRDSLASPLHF. The CDR3 nucleotides read TGTGCCAGCAGTTATCCGAGGGACAGCCTTGCATCACCCCTCCACTTT.

This chain uses TRBV2 with TRBJ2-1; the match to TRBD1 covers 7 bases. Per the germline V gene, CDR1 is SNHLY and CDR2 is FYNNEI. The CDR3 consists of 11 residues. V gave up 5 bases and J gave up 12 bases; unmatched junction bases: 4. CDR3 amino acids: CASSQGVAQFF. CDR3 nucleotides: TGTGCCAGCAGTCAGGGGGTCGCGCAGTTCTTC.

This clone was recorded only once. The sample holds other DNA sequences that translate to the same CDR3. V usage is TRBV5-6 and J usage is TRBJ1-5; 7 bases agree with TRBD1. V trimming: 1 base; J trimming: 3 bases; junction bases outside the gene matches: 1. This CDR3 comprises 14 residues. Germline assignment: CDR1 SGHDT and CDR2 YYEEEE. The CDR3 nucleotides read TGTGCCAGCAGCTTGCAGGGGGTCAATCAGCCCCAGCATTTT. Its translation is CASSLQGVNQPQHF.

The sample holds a few counts of this clone. This chain joins TRBV10-1 and TRBJ2-7; the D is unclear. V was clipped by 4 bases and J by 0 bases, with 7 bases between them. The CDR3 consists of 13 residues. Germline lookup yields CDR1 WNHNN and CDR2 SYGVQD (reference sequence). The CDR3 is CASSVHPSYEQYF. The CDR3 nucleotides are TGCGCCAGCAGTGTCCATCCCTCCTACGAGCAGTACTTC.

The chain combines TRBV3-1 (or the pseudogene TRBV3-2) with TRBJ2-7; perhaps TRBD2 as D (5 bases). This CDR3 has 12 residues. Germline V gene data show CDR1 as LGHDT and CDR2 as YNNKEL (reference sequence). V was cut by 1 base and J by 4 bases, with 5 bases left in between. The CDR3 sequence: CASSQGGYEQYF. In DNA, the CDR3 is TGTGCCAGCAGCCAAGGAGGGTACGAGCAGTACTTC.

This clone was recorded only once. Other DNA sequences in this sample translate to the same CDR3. The chain employs TRBV28 and TRBJ1-5; TRBD1 aligns across 12 bases. The CDR3 sequence is 16 residues long. V trimming: 4 bases; J trimming: 3 bases; junction bases outside the gene matches: 4. CDR1 and CDR2 from the germline V gene are MDHEN and SYDVKM. CDR3 bases: TGTGCCAGCAGTTCCGGGACAGGGGGCCTCAATCAGCCCCAGCATTTT. The encoded protein is CASSSGTGGLNQPQHF.

J is TRBJ1-1 and V is TRBV19; D may be TRBD1 (5 bases). V was trimmed by 5 bases and J by 5 bases, leaving 18 bases between them. This CDR3 comprises 15 residues. Germline assignment: CDR1 LNHDA and CDR2 SQIVND (reference sequence). The CDR3 loop is CASSAGGGVGTEAFF. DNA of the CDR3: TGTGCCAGTAGTGCCGGGGGTGGGGTCGGGACTGAAGCTTTCTTT.

The rearrangement links TRBV13 to TRBJ2-2; 7 positions agree with TRBD2. The length of the CDR3 is 15 residues. V trimming: 7 bases; J trimming: 0 bases; junction bases outside the gene matches: 5. Germline V gene lookup returns CDR1 PRHDT and CDR2 FYEKMQ (reference sequence). This CDR3 reads CASIKRDSNTGELFF. CDR3 coding DNA: TGTGCCAGCATCAAGCGGGATTCGAACACCGGGGAGCTGTTTTTT. Drawing the rest from reference TRBV13 and TRBJ2-2, the complete variable domain is AAGVIQSPRHLIKEKRETATLKCYPIPRHDTVYWYQQGPGQDPQFLISFYEKMQSDKGSIPDRFSAQQFSDYHSELNMSSLELGDSALYFCASIKRDSNTGELFFGEGSRLTVL.

The genes are TRBV4-2 and TRBJ1-4; possible D gene TRBD1, 5 bases. Germline lookup yields CDR1 LGHNA and CDR2 YNFKEQ. V was trimmed by 4 bases and J by 5 bases, leaving 20 bases between them. CDR3 length: 17 amino acids. In DNA, the CDR3 is TGTGCCAGCAGCCCACAATCAGTCGCGGGGGGAAATGAAAAACTGTTTTTT. It encodes CASSPQSVAGGNEKLFF.

This sequence joins TRBV12-3 or TRBV12-4 and TRBJ1-1; weak D call: TRBD1 (6 bases). CDR3 length: 12 residues. V was shortened by 3 bases and J by 9 bases, with 11 bases between the two germline ends. The CDR3 reads CASSFPQGKAFF. Here the CDR3 DNA reads TGTGCCAGCAGTTTCCCCCAGGGGAAAGCTTTCTTT.

This chain connects TRBV10-3 to TRBJ1-2; 9 bases agree with TRBD1. The CDR3 is 12 residues long. J gave up 7 bases and V 6 bases, and 3 bases lay outside the gene matches. The germline V gene has CDR1 ENHRY and CDR2 SYGVKD. CDR3 sequence: CAIRDRGAGYTF. In DNA form, the CDR3 reads TGTGCCATCAGGGACAGGGGAGCTGGCTACACCTTC.

The V and J genes are TRBV15 and TRBJ1-4; no clear D. The CDR3 length is 12 residues. CDR1 and CDR2 from the germline V gene are LNHNV and YYDKDF (reference sequence). With 1 base removed from V and 6 bases from J, the gap between germline ends came to 3 bases. CDR3 residues: CATSRADEKLFF. In DNA, the CDR3 is TGTGCCACCAGCAGAGCTGATGAAAAACTGTTTTTT.

This clone was observed a few times. The chain employs TRBV6-5 and TRBJ1-1, with D possibly TRBD1 on 5 matching bases. The germline V gene has CDR1 MNHEY and CDR2 SVGAGI. The ends were cut back, 2 bases at V and 5 bases at J, with 12 bases in the middle. The CDR3 has 14 amino acids. The DNA of the CDR3 is TGTGCCAGCAGTTACGGGACTTCTCAAACTGAAGCTTTCTTT. It is translated as CASSYGTSQTEAFF.

This chain joins TRBV18 and TRBJ2-3; TRBD1 matches 9 bases. This CDR3 has 16 amino acids. The V segment lost 3 bases and the J segment 2 bases; nucleotides outside the gene matches: 6. Germline CDR1 KGHSH, CDR2 LQKENI. The CDR3 sequence: CASSPPGTGYTDTQYF. The CDR3 coding sequence is TGTGCCAGCTCACCCCCCGGGACAGGGTACACAGATACGCAGTATTTT.

This chain connects TRBV5-6 to TRBJ2-3; 8 bases align to TRBD1. V lost 4 bases and J lost 2; bases outside the gene matches: 6. This CDR3 spans 15 amino acids. CDR1 is SGHDT and CDR2 is YYEEEE in the germline V gene. The CDR3 sequence is CASSPGQAYTDTQYF. CDR3 nucleotide sequence: TGTGCCAGCAGCCCGGGACAGGCATACACAGATACGCAGTATTTT. The complete variable domain, with remaining parts taken from reference TRBV5-6 and TRBJ2-3, reads DAGVTQSPTHLIKTRGQQVTLRCSPKSGHDTVSWYQQALGQGPQFIFQYYEEEERQRGNFPDRFSGHQFPNYSSELNVNALLLGDSALYLCASSPGQAYTDTQYFGPGTRLTVL.

The V gene is TRBV5-8, the J gene TRBJ2-3, with TRBD2 identical over 7 bases. V was clipped by 3 bases and J by 4 bases; unmatched bases: 14. Germline V CDR1 and CDR2: SGHTS, YDEGEE. The CDR3 has 17 residues. CDR3 sequence reads: CASSSGLPLSGADTQYF. CDR3 DNA sequence: TGTGCCAGCAGCTCGGGACTCCCTCTCAGCGGGGCAGATACGCAGTATTTT.

This clone has a single count. The gene calls are TRBV28 and TRBJ1-5; 10 bases agree with TRBD1. CDR1 and CDR2 (germline): MDHEN, SYDVKM. The CDR3 is 17 residues long. V lost 2 bases and J lost 3; bases outside the gene matches: 7. The CDR3 sequence is CASSLGWGQGINQPQHF. CDR3 in DNA: TGTGCCAGCAGTTTAGGGTGGGGACAGGGGATCAATCAGCCCCAGCATTTT.

The chain links TRBV19 to TRBJ1-5; D perhaps matches TRBD1 (5 bases). V gave up 3 bases and J gave up 5 bases, with 14 bases separating them. Germline V CDR1 and CDR2: LNHDA, SQIVND (reference sequence). The CDR3 has 15 residues. The CDR3 region has the DNA TGTGCCAGTAGTATCGGGGGGTATCATCATCAGCCCCAGCATTTT. As protein: CASSIGGYHHQPQHF.

The chain carries TRBV7-2 and TRBJ1-2; D uncertain. Germline CDR1 and CDR2: SGHTA and FQGNSA. CDR3 length: 14 residues. V lost 2 bases to trimming and J lost 5 bases, with 12 bases between them. As DNA, the CDR3 is TGTGCCAGCAGCTTAATTGGGGAGGTTTATGGCTACACCTTC. It codes for CASSLIGEVYGYTF.

The V call is TRBV13, the J call TRBJ1-3; TRBD1 agrees at 7 bases. The CDR3 is 15 amino acids. V trimming: 5 bases; J trimming: 2 bases; junction bases outside the gene matches: 6. Per the germline V gene, CDR1 is PRHDT and CDR2 is FYEKMQ (reference sequence). This CDR3 reads CASSTGTAAGNTIYF. As DNA, the CDR3 is TGTGCCAGCAGCACCGGGACAGCGGCTGGAAACACCATATATTTT.

V gene TRBV24-1 combines with J gene TRBJ2-2, with 7 bases that match TRBD1. Germline V gene data show CDR1 as KGHDR and CDR2 as SFDVKD. The CDR3 covers 20 residues. Trimming at V came to 2 bases and at J to 1 base, leaving 15 bases not matched to a gene. CDR3 region: CATSDSSFNRDSENTGELFF. In DNA, the CDR3 is TGTGCCACCAGTGATTCTTCATTTAACCGGGACAGCGAGAACACCGGGGAGCTGTTTTTT.

This sequence joins TRBV12-5 and TRBJ2-5; possible D gene TRBD2, 5 bases. This CDR3 is 14 amino acids long. With 3 bases removed from V and 1 base from J, the gap between germline ends came to 9 bases. Germline values: CDR1 LGHNT, CDR2 FRNRAP. Here the CDR3 reads CASGFPGGQETQYF. The CDR3 DNA follows: TGTGCTAGTGGTTTCCCTGGAGGCCAAGAGACCCAGTACTTC.

The rearrangement links TRBV11-2 to TRBJ1-1, with no clear D. Germline V gene sequence: CDR1 SGHAT, CDR2 FQNNGV. The CDR3 is 11 amino acids. The germline V and J ends were trimmed by 5 bases and 6 bases, with 7 bases remaining between them. CDR3 sequence reads: CASSGRAEAFF. DNA for the CDR3: TGTGCCAGCAGCGGGCGCGCTGAAGCTTTCTTT.

The rearrangement uses TRBV9 and TRBJ1-3; D may be TRBD1 (6 bases). Germline V gene sequence: CDR1 SGDLS, CDR2 YYNGEE. This CDR3 contains 15 residues. V lost 4 bases to trimming and J lost 4 bases, with 15 bases between them. The CDR3 bases are TGTGCCAGCAGCCCTAGGGGGGGGTCCGGAAACACCATATATTTT. Translation: CASSPRGGSGNTIYF.